What follows describes a single T cell receptor beta chain. Study processing details: It was from reference gene primer amplification that nucleated cell counts were estimated. Sequencing used immunoSEQ multiplex PCR; TCRdb keeps in-frame clones, though not all of them. From that table come the V and J calls and clone size; the DNA was used to work out D and trimming. The sample consists of around 220,000 clones, 70% to 90% of them appearing once. V shed 3 bases and J 0 bases; nucleotides not matched to a gene: 5. The germline V gene encodes CDR1 KGHSH and CDR2 LQKENI. The CDR3 contains 15 residues. The sample originates from a study of blood T cell repertoires in COVID-19. Study context: Acute and convalescent COVID-19 specimens originated in the United States, Italy and Spain. T cells, B-cell-depleted T cells, or PBMCs provided the cDNA or gDNA that served as material.

The V and J genes are TRBV18 and TRBJ2-7, with 7 nucleotides matching TRBD1. The sample consisted of peripheral blood. The sequence derives from a woman in her thirties or forties who had recovered from COVID-19. The CDR3 loop reads CASSPDRVSSYEQYF. The CDR3 DNA follows: TGTGCCAGCTCACCCGACAGGGTCAGCTCCTACGAGCAGTACTTC.